The 8 T cell receptor beta chains presented below share a single source sample, sequenced in a study of beta chain features in type 1 diabetes. Antigen specificity for these receptors is unknown. Notes on the study in general: There was a moderate but significant shortening of TCRB CDR3s in all four CD4+ subsets of Type 1 diabetes patients.

Expressed TCRB transcripts were sequenced, since all the RNA that had been isolated was reverse transcribed. Assay: immunoSEQ multiplex PCR; the TCRdb copy retains only in-frame clones and omits some. The data hold 600,000 to 700,000 clones, with roughly 12% observed a single time. The source material was naive CD4+ T cells from blood. The receptors here all came from a man aged 25-40 years with type 1 diabetes.

The chain is built from TRBV7-9 and TRBJ2-7; D possibly uses TRBD1 or TRBD2 (5 bases each). The CDR3 extends over 16 amino acids. Between the trimmed V and J ends, which lost 4 bases and 5 bases, there was a span of 21 bases. The germline CDR1 and CDR2 sequences are SEHNR and FQNEAQ (reference sequence). The DNA of the CDR3 is TGTGCCAGCAGCTCTGGGGGACGGAGGAAGACCGACGAGCAGTACTTC. Protein sequence: CASSSGGRRKTDEQYF.

The rearrangement uses TRBV5-6 and TRBJ2-7; 8 nucleotides align to TRBD1. This CDR3 has 16 amino acids. J lost 2 bases, V lost 4 bases, and 11 bases had no gene match. Germline V gene data show CDR1 as SGHDT and CDR2 as YYEEEE. DNA for the CDR3: TGTGCCAGCAGCCCGCCACCGGGACAGGTACCCTACGAGCAGTACTTC. Translating gives CASSPPPGQVPYEQYF.

This rearrangement joins TRBV7-3 to TRBJ2-5; the match to TRBD1 covers 7 bases. Germline V lookup: CDR1 SGHTA, CDR2 FQGTGA. V was pared by 5 bases and J by 4 bases, with 7 bases of the junction left unmatched. The CDR3 consists of 14 residues. The CDR3 here is CASSNTGAGETQYF. The DNA for the CDR3 is TGTGCCAGCAGCAATACAGGGGCGGGAGAGACCCAGTACTTC.

This clone was observed once. The rearrangement links TRBV5-8 to TRBJ1-6; maybe TRBD1 (6 bases). This CDR3 spans 16 amino acids. V was trimmed by 4 bases and J by 7 bases, leaving 18 bases between them. CDR1 and CDR2 (germline): SGHTS, YDEGEE. The CDR3 reads CASSGGLGPLNSPLHF. The CDR3 DNA sequence: TGTGCCAGCAGCGGGGGGCTGGGTCCTTTGAATTCACCCCTCCACTTT.

This chain joins TRBV5-6 and TRBJ1-5; D is ambiguous. In germline, CDR1 is SGHDT, CDR2 YYEEEE. The length of the CDR3 is 14 residues. V lost 0 bases and J lost 3, with 7 bases in between. In DNA, the CDR3 is TGTGCCAGCAGCTTGGGCGGGCTCAATCAGCCCCAGCATTTT. Translating gives CASSLGGLNQPQHF.

This clone came up a few times. CDR3: CASSAYGGVSSPLHF. The CDR3 DNA follows: TGTGCCAGCAGCGCCTATGGGGGAGTAAGTTCACCCCTCCACTTT. V usage is TRBV9 and J usage is TRBJ1-6; TRBD1 is a possible D gene (5 bases). V lost 3 bases, J lost 9 bases, and 16 bases lay in between. The CDR3 is made up of 15 amino acids. Germline lookup yields CDR1 SGDLS and CDR2 YYNGEE.

The V call is TRBV7-2, the J call TRBJ1-3; unclear D gene. This CDR3 has 15 residues. V was pared by 1 base and J by 4 bases, with 11 bases between. Germline CDR1 reads SGHTA; CDR2 reads FQGNSA. The CDR3 bases are TGTGCCAGCAGCTTAGATCGTCAGGTGGGAAACACCATATATTTT. As protein: CASSLDRQVGNTIYF.

This clone was counted a few times. The chain has TRBV19 and TRBJ2-5; a possible D gene is TRBD1 (5 bases). The germline V gene has CDR1 LNHDA and CDR2 SQIVND (reference sequence). CDR3 length: 14 amino acids. Deletions cut 6 bases from V and 1 base from J, with 12 bases between. The CDR3 sequence is CASRATVFQETQYF. CDR3 DNA: TGTGCCAGTAGGGCGACAGTCTTCCAAGAGACCCAGTACTTC.